These T cell receptor beta chains were read from a single sample in a study of T-cell memory formation after mild COVID-19. MiXCR, applied by TCRdb to the 5' RACE reads, yields one record per CDR3 protein. The sample contains 350,000 to 450,000 distinct CDR3 sequences, around 27% of which appear only once. Sequencing used PBMCs or a T cell subset sorted from them (not recorded which). The receptors derive from an adult woman who had mild COVID-19 (a few samples of this study predate the infection). Cell type and time point are not known. Each CDR3 is given without its conserved first and last residue.

len	v_gene	CDR3aa
15	TRBV4-1	ASSPTALAGHFNEQF
10	TRBV20-1	SAEKTGREAF
13	TRBV12-3/TRBV12-4	ASSLAPGGDYGYT
11	TRBV7-9	ASSLVQTHEQY
12	TRBV6-5	ASSTGATTGELF
13	TRBV5-1	ASSLGGRPNEKLF
13	TRBV6-2/TRBV6-3	ASTYGGTITDTQY
13	TRBV7-3	ASSPTGTRPTEAF
13	TRBV6-6	ASSYGGPPSNEQF
14	TRBV5-1	ASSLTGIATNEKLF
14	TRBV4-3	ASSQEARGIHNEQF
12	TRBV4-2	ASSLATQGVEQY
13	TRBV6-6	ASSPSRGNTGELF
10	TRBV19	ASSSKPYEQY
14	TRBV7-2	ASSSWAPTGAGELF
11	TRBV4-1	ASSQETSYEQY
13	TRBV4-2	ASSPHGSGSDTQY
17	TRBV7-2	ASSSNPLVGHTANYGYT
15	TRBV7-9	ASSLAGQGRLKDTQY
12	TRBV7-2	ASSRWGSPAEQY
10	TRBV19	AGTGEGYGYT
13	TRBV7-6	ASSLGTDSNQPQH
9	TRBV6-6	ASRTRDRVS
13	TRBV20-1	RDRGQGVEFAEAF
12	TRBV6-5	ASSPGQGVGEQY
13	TRBV6-5	ASSTTTGVNRAQH
12	TRBV12-3/TRBV12-4	ASRPPTGSDEQF
12	TRBV4-2	ASSQGQVPDTQY
11	TRBV25-1	ASSELTGAEQF
11	TRBV7-9	ASSVTNTGELF
13	TRBV7-2	ASSLSGGANTEAF
13	TRBV5-1	ASSLAAARGNTIY
16	TRBV25-1	ASSESFGWQSMPYGYT
13	TRBV11-2	ASSPSTSGRNEQF